These 12 T cell receptor beta chains share one sample of origin, sequenced in a study of patients and donors after allogeneic stem cell transplantation. TCRdb reanalysed the RT-PCR reads using MiXCR and keeps one entry per CDR3 protein. Here the sample spans about 960,000 distinct CDR3 sequences, about 20% being singletons. The specimen was blood, either unsorted or a sorted T cell fraction (not recorded which). The receptors shown here come from a human donor who was either an allogeneic HSCT recipient or a stem cell or donor lymphocyte infusion donor (not recorded which). It is not recorded whose cells these are; they may come from a transplant donor.

This clonotype was detected once. This chain uses TRBV18 with TRBJ2-7; D might be TRBD1 (5 bases). Trimming removed 6 bases from V and 5 bases from J, with 14 bases in between. CDR1 and CDR2 from the germline V gene are KGHSH and LQKENI. CDR3 length equals 13 residues. The DNA for the CDR3 is TGTGCCAGCTCCCCTAATCAAGGGGACGAGCAGTACTTC. Protein product: CASSPNQGDEQYF.

The chain recombines TRBV11-2 with TRBJ2-2; 8 positions match TRBD1. Trimming at V came to 1 base and at J to 3 bases, leaving 7 bases not matched to a gene. The CDR3 runs 17 residues. Germline V gene lookup returns CDR1 SGHAT and CDR2 FQNNGV. The CDR3 region has the DNA TGTGCCAGCAGCTTAGGGCCGATGACAGGGGACACCGGGGAGCTGTTTTTT. Protein: CASSLGPMTGDTGELFF.

There are many counts of this clonotype. The chain employs TRBV12-3 or TRBV12-4 and TRBJ1-2; D ambiguous. Trimming shortened V by 1 base and J by 4 bases, and 10 bases separated the two germline ends. CDR3 size: 14 residues. For the CDR3, the DNA is TGTGCCAGCAGTTTAGGTCAAGCCCTCTATGGCTACACCTTC. Translation gives CASSLGQALYGYTF.

This clonotype has a handful of counts. This chain links TRBV29-1 with TRBJ2-2, with D uncertain. Trimming left V 6 bases short and J 6 bases short, with 20 bases between. The germline V gene encodes CDR1 SQVTM and CDR2 ANQGSEA. CDR3 length equals 15 residues. DNA for the CDR3: TGCAGCGTCGGAGCCTCCCGGAGTGGCGCCGGGGAGCTGTTTTTT. This codes for CSVGASRSGAGELFF.

The rearrangement uses TRBV2 and TRBJ1-2; 7 nucleotides align to TRBD1. Germline CDR1 and CDR2: SNHLY and FYNNEI. The CDR3 contains 12 residues. The trim removed 1 base at V and 10 bases at J, leaving 3 bases unmatched. CDR3 loop: CASSEEEGAYTF. For the CDR3, the DNA is TGTGCCAGCAGTGAAGAGGAGGGGGCCTACACCTTC.

The table lists this clonotype with a few counts. The chain carries TRBV5-1 and TRBJ2-6, with D unclear. CDR1 and CDR2 (germline): SGHRS, YFSETQ. Trimming removed 4 bases from V and 2 bases from J, with 10 bases in between. This CDR3 is 15 amino acids long. The CDR3 sequence is CASSLQVPGANVLTF. The CDR3 region has the DNA TGCGCCAGCAGCCTCCAGGTCCCTGGGGCCAACGTCCTGACTTTC.

This clonotype came up many times. The V call is TRBV6-2 or TRBV6-3, the J call TRBJ2-7; D is perhaps TRBD1 or TRBD2 (5 bases each). Germline lookup yields CDR1 MNHEY and CDR2 SVGEGT. The CDR3 spans 15 residues. V was shortened by 0 bases and J by 2 bases, with 11 bases between the two germline ends. This CDR3 reads CASSYSTGLPYEQYF. The CDR3 DNA reads as TGTGCCAGCAGTTACTCGACGGGGCTCCCCTACGAGCAGTACTTC.

This chain uses TRBV20-1 with TRBJ2-6; the D gene is possibly TRBD1 (6 bases). The CDR3 totals 14 residues. Germline V lookup: CDR1 DFQATT, CDR2 SNEGSKA (reference sequence). The V end lost 4 bases, the J end lost 1 base, and 8 bases lay between the germline ends. Here the CDR3 reads CSAKQGSGANVLTF. The DNA of the CDR3 is TGCAGTGCTAAACAGGGTTCTGGGGCCAACGTCCTGACTTTC.

The table lists this clonotype with a few counts. This rearrangement joins TRBV20-1 to TRBJ1-5; weak D call: TRBD1 (5 bases). CDR1 and CDR2 from the germline V gene are DFQATT and SNEGSKA (reference sequence). V lost 5 bases and J lost 7, with 15 bases in between. The CDR3 contains 13 residues. The CDR3 DNA reads as TGCAGTGCTCCCGGACAAACTGGCCAGCCCCAGCATTTT. It specifies CSAPGQTGQPQHF.

This clonotype was recorded a few times. This chain connects TRBV5-1 to TRBJ1-5, with D possibly being TRBD1 (6 bases). V lost 4 bases and J 7 bases, leaving 15 bases between the germline ends. CDR3 length: 14 amino acids. Per germline, CDR1 SGHRS and CDR2 YFSETQ. This CDR3 reads CASSLGHSEQPQHF. The CDR3 DNA sequence: TGCGCCAGCAGCCTGGGACACTCCGAACAGCCCCAGCATTTT.

This clonotype was seen ten or more times. J is TRBJ1-1 and V is TRBV12-3 or TRBV12-4; no definite D call. The CDR3 has 13 amino acids. The V end was cut by 6 bases, the J end by 1 base, with 9 bases between. CDR3 DNA: TGTGCCAGCAGGCAATCGGGGAACACTGAAGCTTTCTTT. Translation gives CASRQSGNTEAFF.

The V and J genes are TRBV15 and TRBJ1-2; D uncertain. V was pared by 2 bases and J by 7 bases, with 17 bases between. The CDR3 sequence is 15 residues long. In germline, CDR1 is LNHNV, CDR2 YYDKDF (reference sequence). CDR3 bases: TGTGCCACCAGCAGACCGAATTTGGGGTTGTCTGGCTACACCTTC. Translated: CATSRPNLGLSGYTF.